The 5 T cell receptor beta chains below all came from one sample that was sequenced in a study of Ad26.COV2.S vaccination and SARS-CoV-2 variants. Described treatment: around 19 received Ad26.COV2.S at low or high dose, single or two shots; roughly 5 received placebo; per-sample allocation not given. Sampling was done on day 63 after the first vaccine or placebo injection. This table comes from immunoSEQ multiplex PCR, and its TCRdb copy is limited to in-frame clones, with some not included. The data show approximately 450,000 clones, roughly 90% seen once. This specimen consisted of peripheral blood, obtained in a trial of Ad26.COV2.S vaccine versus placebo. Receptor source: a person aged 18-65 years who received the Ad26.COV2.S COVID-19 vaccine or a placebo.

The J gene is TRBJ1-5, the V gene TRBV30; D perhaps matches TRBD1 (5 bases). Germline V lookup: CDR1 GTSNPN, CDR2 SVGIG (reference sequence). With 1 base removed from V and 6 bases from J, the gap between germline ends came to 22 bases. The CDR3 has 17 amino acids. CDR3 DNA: TGTGCCTGGAGTGCACCCTCTGGGGGGTATATTGGTCAGCCCCAGCATTTT. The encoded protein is CAWSAPSGGYIGQPQHF.

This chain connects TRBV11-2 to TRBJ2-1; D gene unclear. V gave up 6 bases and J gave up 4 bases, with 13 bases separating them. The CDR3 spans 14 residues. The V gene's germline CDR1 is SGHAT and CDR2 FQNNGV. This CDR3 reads CASRSPLEYNEQFF. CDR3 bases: TGTGCCAGCAGATCTCCCTTAGAATACAATGAGCAGTTCTTC.

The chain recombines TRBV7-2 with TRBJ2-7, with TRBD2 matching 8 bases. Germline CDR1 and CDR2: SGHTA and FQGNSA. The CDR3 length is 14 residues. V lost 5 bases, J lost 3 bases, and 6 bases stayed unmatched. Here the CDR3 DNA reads TGTGCCAGCAGCCGGAGCGGGAGAAACTACGAGCAGTACTTC. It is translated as CASSRSGRNYEQYF.

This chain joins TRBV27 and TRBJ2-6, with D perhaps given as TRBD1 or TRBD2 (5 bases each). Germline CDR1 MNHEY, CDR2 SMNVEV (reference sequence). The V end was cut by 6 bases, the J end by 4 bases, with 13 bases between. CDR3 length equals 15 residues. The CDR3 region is CASRSGGLGANVLTF. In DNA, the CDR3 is TGTGCCAGCAGATCTGGGGGATTGGGGGCCAACGTCCTGACTTTC.

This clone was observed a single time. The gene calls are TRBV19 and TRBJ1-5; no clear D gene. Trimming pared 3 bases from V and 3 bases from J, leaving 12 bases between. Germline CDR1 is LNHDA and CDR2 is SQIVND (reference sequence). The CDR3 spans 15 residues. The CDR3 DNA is TGTGCCAGTAGTATTTGGGGAGGTATCAATCAGCCCCAGCATTTT. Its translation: CASSIWGGINQPQHF.